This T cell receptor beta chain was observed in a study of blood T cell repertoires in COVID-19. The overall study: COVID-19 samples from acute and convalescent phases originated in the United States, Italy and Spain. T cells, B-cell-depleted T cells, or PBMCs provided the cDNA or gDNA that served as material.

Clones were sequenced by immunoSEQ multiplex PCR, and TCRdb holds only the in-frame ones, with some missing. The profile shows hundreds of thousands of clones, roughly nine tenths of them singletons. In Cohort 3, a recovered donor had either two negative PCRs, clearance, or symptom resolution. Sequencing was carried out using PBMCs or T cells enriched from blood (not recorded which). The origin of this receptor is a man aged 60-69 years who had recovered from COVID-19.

The DNA for the CDR3 is TGTGCCAGCAGCCAACGCAGGGATGGCTACACCTTC. Protein: CASSQRRDGYTF. The chain links TRBV3-1 (or the pseudogene TRBV3-2) to TRBJ1-2, with a weak D call TRBD1 (5 bases). The CDR3 extends over 12 amino acids. Germline CDR1 reads LGHDT; CDR2 reads YNNKEL (reference sequence). V shed 2 bases and J shed 6 bases, with 7 bases lying between them.